The rows below give T cell receptor beta chains drawn from one sample of a study of spatial heterogeneity in lung cancer. TCRdb independently ran MiXCR on the 5' RACE reads; one entry per CDR3 protein. The repertoire holds some 41,000 distinct CDR3 sequences, with 22% as singletons. The material was PBMCs, obtained at follow-up. These receptors originate from a female donor with early-stage non-small cell lung cancer. Each CDR3 is given without its conserved first and last residue. The order of the fields is clone size, V gene, CDR3 length, CDR3 protein. Clone size is shown for a subset of rows, as once, few, many or a class of expanded clone.

size: NA
V: TRBV19
length: 12
CDR3: ASTLTGGIETQY

size: many
V: TRBV9
length: 13
CDR3: ASSPLSSSGNTIY

size: few
V: TRBV6-1
length: 12
CDR3: ATWDRGTSYEQY

size: NA
V: TRBV5-1
length: 11
CDR3: ASSPGGIGGYT

size: NA
V: TRBV21-1
length: 13
CDR3: ASSLARGLDYEQY

size: many
V: TRBV11-2
length: 11
CDR3: ASSTRTDNEQF

size: many
V: TRBV2
length: 10
CDR3: ASRGTKETQY

size: NA
V: TRBV6-6
length: 14
CDR3: ASSYPSGSYNSPLH

size: few
V: TRBV30
length: 12
CDR3: AWSHTGGWTEAF

size: NA
V: TRBV7-8
length: 12
CDR3: ASSFRDRAYEQY

size: NA
V: TRBV6-2/TRBV6-3
length: 12
CDR3: ASSYGNRGKTQY

size: NA
V: TRBV19
length: 14
CDR3: ASSIQTTGPEGEQY

size: many
V: TRBV9
length: 13
CDR3: ASSSSGTSEGEQY

size: few
V: TRBV2
length: 13
CDR3: ASSEGLANTGELF

size: few
V: TRBV5-4
length: 13
CDR3: ASSLAETISYEQY

size: many
V: TRBV9
length: 12
CDR3: ASSLGTSGSEQF

size: NA
V: TRBV9
length: 11
CDR3: ASSFRGGEKLF

size: many
V: TRBV13
length: 12
CDR3: ASGLQGVNQPQH

size: many
V: TRBV12-3/TRBV12-4
length: 15
CDR3: ASTRGSGREANTEAF

size: few
V: TRBV4-1
length: 11
CDR3: ASKDPLNNEQF

size: many
V: TRBV10-2
length: 13
CDR3: ASSEWELSTDTQY

size: few
V: TRBV7-3
length: 11
CDR3: ASSLSSNSHAF

size: NA
V: TRBV7-8
length: 13
CDR3: ASKKNRATNEKLF

size: many
V: TRBV19
length: 12
CDR3: ASSILDSIYGYT

size: once
V: TRBV5-1
length: 13
CDR3: ASSFDRTSGNTIY

size: NA
V: TRBV6-7
length: 11
CDR3: ASSYNGSNGYT

size: few
V: TRBV27
length: 14
CDR3: ADKVPRCCSGNTIY

size: NA
V: TRBV29-1
length: 10
CDR3: SVDLAGNEQF

size: NA
V: TRBV20-1
length: 12
CDR3: SAIPQGIDYGYT

size: NA
V: TRBV29-1
length: 10
CDR3: SVGQGAYGYT

size: few
V: TRBV27
length: 12
CDR3: ASSPWIHNSPLH

size: many
V: TRBV5-4
length: 13
CDR3: ASSLSQAPREKLF

size: many
V: TRBV4-2
length: 9
CDR3: ASSQGQVLF

size: NA
V: TRBV11-2
length: 13
CDR3: ASSQIGGAKNIQY

size: medium-sized
V: TRBV7-9
length: 12
CDR3: ASSVRVDTGELF

size: many
V: TRBV12-3/TRBV12-4
length: 10
CDR3: ASSLRGNEQF

size: many
V: TRBV11-2
length: 11
CDR3: ASSPPWVNIQY

size: NA
V: TRBV7-3
length: 13
CDR3: ASSPAGGADNEQF